These 30 T cell receptor beta chains originate from one sample sequenced in a study of T cell repertoires in cytomegalovirus infection. From the reads, TCRdb called clonotypes with MiXCR, one entry per CDR3 protein. The repertoire includes approximately 730,000 distinct CDR3 sequences, around 32% of them detected once, and roughly 20% sits in the top ten. Their target antigens are unknown. The specimen comprised cultured PBMCs, sampled from culture after CMV antigen stimulation. The receptors originated from a human donor in good health (CMV status not recorded). Some clones in this sample may be carry-over from other donors' samples.

This clonotype was recorded at least ten times. The chain is built from TRBV12-3 or TRBV12-4 and TRBJ1-2; 9 bases agree with TRBD1. V was pared by 6 bases and J by 2 bases, with 7 bases of the junction left unmatched. CDR3 length: 15 amino acids. CDR3 in DNA: TGTGCCAGCAGCCATATACAGGGGGCGAACTATGGCTACACCTTC. It is translated as CASSHIQGANYGYTF.

This clonotype was detected ten times or more. The genes are TRBV7-6 and TRBJ2-3, with D possibly matching TRBD1 (6 bases). Germline CDR1 SGHVS, CDR2 FNYEAQ. This CDR3 has 21 amino acids. V shed 0 bases and J shed 3 bases, with 28 bases lying between them. DNA for the CDR3: TGTGCCAGCAGCTTAGCATCAGGACAGCAACAAGCCCCCGGCACGACAGATACGCAGTATTTT. Translation gives CASSLASGQQQAPGTTDTQYF.

A few counts support this clonotype. The rearrangement uses TRBV4-1 and TRBJ2-1; TRBD2 is a possible D gene (6 bases). Per germline, CDR1 MGHRA and CDR2 YSYEKL. V was shortened by 4 bases and J by 4 bases, with 11 bases between the two germline ends. The CDR3 is made up of 14 amino acids. The CDR3 sequence is CASSRSGRYNEQFF. DNA for the CDR3: TGCGCCAGCAGCCGGTCGGGGAGGTACAATGAGCAGTTCTTC.

V is TRBV12-5 and J is TRBJ1-1; D is possibly TRBD1 (6 bases). The ends were cut back, 3 bases at V and 0 bases at J, with 11 bases in the middle. The germline gives CDR1 LGHNT, CDR2 FRNRAP. The CDR3 has 15 amino acids. The CDR3 spells CASGFSQGMNTEAFF. In DNA form, the CDR3 reads TGTGCTAGTGGTTTTTCACAGGGCATGAACACTGAAGCTTTCTTT. Using reference TRBV12-5 and TRBJ1-1 for the parts outside the CDR3, the full variable domain is DARVTQTPRHKVTEMGQEVTMRCQPILGHNTVFWYRQTMMQGLELLAYFRNRAPLDDSGMPKDRFSAEMPDATLATLKIQPSEPRDSAVYFCASGFSQGMNTEAFFGQGTRLTVV.

The sample holds many counts of this clonotype. The chain couples TRBV7-2 to TRBJ1-5; TRBD1 matches 9 bases. Losses at the gene ends were 4 bases for V and 5 bases for J; bases not matched to a gene: 3. The CDR3 runs 14 residues. Germline V CDR1 and CDR2: SGHTA, FQGNSA. Here the CDR3 DNA reads TGTGCCAGCAGCTCACAGGGGGCTTATCAGCCCCAGCATTTT. Residues: CASSSQGAYQPQHF.

This clonotype was counted a few times. V usage is TRBV6-6 and J usage is TRBJ1-5; D is undetermined. From germline, CDR1 is MNHNY and CDR2 SVGAGI (reference sequence). V was shortened by 2 bases and J by 2 bases, with 7 bases between the two germline ends. This CDR3 contains 14 residues. CDR3 amino acids: CASSYAEGNQPQHF. In nucleotides, the CDR3 is TGTGCCAGCAGTTACGCGGAGGGCAATCAGCCCCAGCATTTT.

The rearrangement uses TRBV7-2 and TRBJ2-5, with 7 bases identical to TRBD1. Germline assignment: CDR1 SGHTA and CDR2 FQGNSA. After removal of 3 bases from V and 5 bases from J, the junction contained 15 bases not matched to a gene. The CDR3 has 17 residues. The CDR3 region is CASSLGAKGARGETQYF. In nucleotides, the CDR3 is TGTGCCAGCAGCTTGGGGGCCAAGGGGGCGAGGGGGGAGACCCAGTACTTC.

This clonotype occurred a few times. The chain joins TRBV7-6 to TRBJ2-3; 14 nucleotides align to TRBD2. Germline CDR1 reads SGHVS; CDR2 reads FNYEAQ. The CDR3 extends over 18 amino acids. V lost 5 bases to trimming and J lost 0 bases; unmatched junction nucleotides: 7. The CDR3 is CASSRAWTSGRSTDTQYF. The DNA of the CDR3 is TGTGCCAGCAGCCGCGCCTGGACTAGCGGGAGGAGCACAGATACGCAGTATTTT.

The table lists this clonotype with a few counts. The rearrangement links TRBV6-5 to TRBJ2-1, with D tentatively TRBD2 (6 bases). The germline V gene encodes CDR1 MNHEY and CDR2 SVGAGI. This CDR3 is 15 amino acids long. Between the trimmed V and J ends, which lost 0 bases and 4 bases, there was a span of 10 bases. CDR3 DNA sequence: TGTGCCAGCAGTTACTCGGTCGGGGGTTACAATGAGCAGTTCTTC. This gives the protein CASSYSVGGYNEQFF.

The chain carries TRBV6-2 or TRBV6-3 and TRBJ2-5, with 7 bases identical to TRBD2. V gave up 6 bases and J gave up 2 bases; unmatched junction bases: 18. Germline V lookup: CDR1 MNHEY, CDR2 SVGEGT. The CDR3 contains 18 residues. The CDR3 region has the DNA TGTGCCAGCAGACGACGGGGGGTTCGGCCTGCTGAACAAGAGACCCAGTACTTC. Translated, it gives CASRRRGVRPAEQETQYF.

This clonotype has at least ten counts. The V gene is TRBV7-2, the J gene TRBJ1-2; 7 bases align to TRBD1. There are 16 residues in the CDR3. Germline V gene data show CDR1 as SGHTA and CDR2 as FQGNSA. Trimming at V came to 1 base and at J to 9 bases, leaving 14 bases not matched to a gene. For the CDR3, the DNA is TGTGCCAGCAGCTTAGTGGGGAGTGGACAGGTGGTCCGCTACACCTTC. Amino acids: CASSLVGSGQVVRYTF.

The rearrangement joins TRBV12-3 or TRBV12-4 to TRBJ2-2; the D is unclear. Trimming took 1 base from V and 0 from J, leaving 9 bases between them. The CDR3 has 16 residues. The CDR3 is CASSLGRVSNTGELFF. The CDR3 bases are TGTGCCAGCAGTTTAGGCCGGGTTTCGAACACCGGGGAGCTGTTTTTT.

This clonotype was counted a few times. The chain carries TRBV19 and TRBJ1-1, with D unresolved. Germline CDR1 is LNHDA and CDR2 is SQIVND (reference sequence). The CDR3 consists of 13 residues. Trimming removed 9 bases at V and 1 base at J, with 12 bases between. The CDR3 region is CARTLGPNTEAFF. CDR3 coding DNA: TGTGCCAGGACTCTTGGTCCGAACACTGAAGCTTTCTTT.

This chain uses TRBV7-6 with TRBJ2-6, with 10 bases that match TRBD2. The ends lost 5 bases at V and 0 bases at J; junction bases unmatched: 13. Germline loops: CDR1 SGHVS, CDR2 FNYEAQ. The CDR3 runs to 20 residues. The CDR3 DNA reads as TGTGCCAGCAGCGAGAAGGTACCTAGCGGGGGCCTCTCTGGGGCCAACGTCCTGACTTTC. Protein sequence: CASSEKVPSGGLSGANVLTF.

The rearrangement joins TRBV6-1 to TRBJ1-4; D gene unclear. The V and J ends lost 6 bases and 8 bases respectively, with 22 bases between them. The CDR3 consists of 16 residues. The germline CDR1 and CDR2 sequences are MNHNS and SASEGT. CDR3 protein: CASSLNYVGPGEKLFF. In DNA form, the CDR3 reads TGTGCCAGCAGCCTTAATTACGTTGGGCCTGGGGAAAAACTGTTTTTT.

The chain has TRBV6-6 and TRBJ1-1; D not resolved. This CDR3 contains 11 residues. V was clipped by 5 bases and J by 4 bases, with 5 bases between them. Germline CDR1 MNHNY, CDR2 SVGAGI (reference sequence). The CDR3 bases are TGTGCCAGCAGTAAAGGCACTGAAGCTTTCTTT. Amino acid sequence: CASSKGTEAFF.

This clonotype turned up a few times. The chain carries TRBV29-1 and TRBJ2-7; D unclear. Germline loops: CDR1 SQVTM, CDR2 ANQGSEA. This CDR3 has 11 amino acids. The germline V and J ends were trimmed by 2 bases and 6 bases, with 8 bases remaining between them. CDR3 protein: CSVEIYSEQYF. The DNA for the CDR3 is TGCAGCGTTGAAATCTACTCCGAGCAGTACTTC.

The chain uses TRBV7-8 and TRBJ2-1; D not certain. The germline V gene encodes CDR1 SGHVS and CDR2 FQNEAQ. The CDR3 has 15 residues. Trimming stripped 5 bases from V and 2 bases from J, with 13 bases between. CDR3 protein: CASSAPGGTYNEQFF. CDR3 coding DNA: TGTGCCAGCAGCGCTCCGGGTGGAACCTACAATGAGCAGTTCTTC. Complete variable domain (other parts from reference TRBV7-8 and TRBJ2-1): GAGVSQSPRYKVAKRGQDVALRCDPISGHVSLFWYQQALGQGPEFLTYFQNEAQLDKSGLPSDRFFAERPEGSVSTLKIQRTQQEDSAVYLCASSAPGGTYNEQFFGPGTRLTVL.

This clonotype showed up just a few times. The chain recombines TRBV7-2 with TRBJ1-1, with D hard to call. Germline lookup yields CDR1 SGHTA and CDR2 FQGNSA. V shed 1 base and J shed 6 bases, with 12 bases lying between them. This CDR3 has 14 amino acids. CDR3 sequence reads: CASSLEGTVAEAFF. In DNA, the CDR3 is TGTGCCAGCAGCTTAGAGGGTACGGTAGCTGAAGCTTTCTTT.

The chain combines TRBV7-9 with TRBJ1-1; D is unresolved. Trimming removed 5 bases at V and 5 bases at J, with 15 bases between. CDR3 size: 14 residues. Germline V gives CDR1 SEHNR, CDR2 FQNEAQ (reference sequence). CDR3 in amino acids: CASSLGPAGTEAFF. CDR3 DNA: TGTGCCAGCAGCCTGGGCCCCGCGGGGACTGAAGCTTTCTTT.

DNA of the CDR3: TGTGCCATCAGTGGGACTAGCGGGAAGGATGAGCAGTTCTTC. It specifies CAISGTSGKDEQFF. This sequence joins TRBV10-3 and TRBJ2-1, with 12 bases fitting TRBD2. The CDR3 is 14 amino acids. The germline CDR1 and CDR2 sequences are ENHRY and SYGVKD. Trimming cost V 4 bases and J 8 bases; bases outside gene matches: 3.

To note about this clonotype: The missing conserved phenylalanine or tryptophan at the end of this CDR3 makes a read error likely. The DNA is omitted, as the CDR3 cannot be located on it reliably, and the CDR3 follows TCRdb's listing. This chain joins TRBV11-2 and TRBJ2-1; the table's D call TRBD2 went unverified against the DNA. The germline gives CDR1 SGHAT, CDR2 FQNNGV. The CDR3 extends over 13 residues, inclusive of both ends. The CDR3 is CASSLNSFGPQRV.

The chain links TRBV2 to TRBJ2-5; 10 nucleotides align to TRBD2. With 0 bases clipped from V and 2 bases from J, the junction kept 3 bases outside the gene matches. There are 16 residues in the CDR3. Per the germline V gene, CDR1 is SNHLY and CDR2 is FYNNEI. CDR3 DNA sequence: TGTGCCAGCAGTGAAGCGCTAGCGGGGGAACAAGAGACCCAGTACTTC. Encoded protein: CASSEALAGEQETQYF.

This chain uses TRBV7-6 with TRBJ1-6, with D possibly TRBD1 on 5 matching bases. This CDR3 comprises 14 residues. CDR1 and CDR2 from the germline V gene are SGHVS and FNYEAQ. Trimming stripped 3 bases from V and 5 bases from J, with 8 bases between. The CDR3 loop is CASSFSRDNSPLHF. The CDR3 DNA reads as TGTGCCAGCAGCTTCAGCAGGGATAATTCACCCCTCCACTTT.

The table lists this clonotype with a few counts. This rearrangement joins TRBV6-5 to TRBJ1-5; no clear D gene. The CDR3 spans 14 residues. V was clipped by 0 bases and J by 7 bases, with 10 bases between them. From germline, CDR1 is MNHEY and CDR2 SVGAGI. CDR3 protein: CASSYSIGRQPQHF. The CDR3 bases are TGTGCCAGCAGTTACTCCATTGGACGGCAGCCCCAGCATTTT.

The V call is TRBV3-1, the J call TRBJ1-1; tentative D call: TRBD1 (5 bases). Germline loops: CDR1 LGHDT, CDR2 YNNKEL (reference sequence). Trimming pared 1 base from V and 1 base from J, leaving 10 bases between. The CDR3 is made up of 15 amino acids. Here the CDR3 DNA reads TGTGCCAGCAGCCAAGTACGGGGGTGGAACACTGAAGCTTTCTTT. This encodes CASSQVRGWNTEAFF.

This sequence joins TRBV10-3 and TRBJ1-3; D might be TRBD1 (5 bases). Germline V CDR1 and CDR2: ENHRY, SYGVKD. V lost 10 bases and J 4 bases, leaving 20 bases between the germline ends. The CDR3 totals 15 residues. CDR3 sequence: CATQPGGGSGNTIYF. The CDR3 nucleotides read TGTGCCACCCAGCCCGGGGGGGGATCAGGAAACACCATATATTTT.

The CDR3 sequence: CASTPDSGGGYTF. The CDR3, as DNA: TGTGCCAGCACCCCAGACTCCGGCGGTGGCTACACCTTC. This rearrangement joins TRBV2 to TRBJ1-2, with D unclear. From germline, CDR1 is SNHLY and CDR2 FYNNEI. The CDR3 sequence is 13 residues long. The V end was cut by 7 bases, the J end by 7 bases, with 16 bases between.

This clonotype came up many times. J is TRBJ2-6 and V is TRBV12-3 or TRBV12-4; TRBD2 matches 14 bases. The CDR3 totals 21 residues. V was clipped by 6 bases and J by 2 bases; unmatched bases: 15. The CDR3 coding sequence is TGTGCCAGCAGACATCTCGAAGGGACTAGCGGGAGTATGGCTGGGGCCAACGTCCTGACTTTC. Residues: CASRHLEGTSGSMAGANVLTF.

The CDR3 DNA follows: TGCAGCGTCCGTCCTAGGAAGGTCTCCTACAATGAGCAGTTCTTC. Its protein is CSVRPRKVSYNEQFF. The chain uses TRBV29-1 and TRBJ2-1; D is unresolved. The ends were cut back, 6 bases at V and 0 bases at J, with 15 bases in the middle. Germline V CDR1 and CDR2: SQVTM, ANQGSEA. The CDR3 is 15 amino acids.